These T cell receptor beta chains were read from a single sample in a study of CD8 T cells in Susac syndrome. Each CDR3 protein is one row after TCRdb ran MiXCR on the immunoSEQ multiplex PCR reads. The sample has 120,000 to 150,000 distinct CDR3 sequences, roughly 94% seen once. Material for sequencing was CD4+ T cells from PBMCs. These receptors were collected from a human donor in good health. Each CDR3 is given with its conserved first and last residue. A D gene is named only where the DNA matches it firmly. The size field is filled for only some rows; it gives once, few, many or a size class.

v_call	j_call	d_call	clone_size	cdr3_nt	cdr3_aa
TRBV3-1	TRBJ2-7	TRBD2	-	TGTGCCAGCAGCCAGGGACTAGCGGGCCCCTACGAGCAGTACTTC	CASSQGLAGPYEQYF
TRBV6-2/TRBV6-3	TRBJ2-1	-	-	TGTGCCAGCAGTTCCCCGGGGCGGAGCTCCTACAATGAGCAGTTCTTC	CASSSPGRSSYNEQFF
TRBV7-2	TRBJ2-3	TRBD2	-	TGTGCCAGCAGCTTCACTAGCGGGGGCGATACGCAGTATTTT	CASSFTSGGDTQYF
TRBV6-5	TRBJ2-2	-	-	TGTGCCAGCAGGGAGGCCGGGGAGCTGTTTTTT	CASREAGELFF
TRBV20-1	TRBJ2-7	TRBD2	-	TGCAGTGCTGGGACTAGCGGGACCTACGAGCAGTACTTC	CSAGTSGTYEQYF
TRBV6-5	TRBJ2-1	TRBD1	-	TGTGCCAGCAGTTACTGGGGGACAGGGAGGACGGCCAATGAGCAGTTCTTC	CASSYWGTGRTANEQFF
TRBV5-4	TRBJ2-2	TRBD2	-	TGTGCCAGCAGCTTGACATTACTAGCGGGAGGAACCGGGGAGCTGTTTTTT	CASSLTLLAGGTGELFF
TRBV5-4	TRBJ1-3	-	few	TGTGCCAGCAGCTTAAGGAGCTCTGGAAACACCATATATTTT	CASSLRSSGNTIYF
TRBV27	TRBJ2-7	TRBD2	-	TGTGCCAGCAGCCCTAGACTAGCGGGAGCCTACGAGCAGTACTTC	CASSPRLAGAYEQYF
TRBV18	TRBJ2-3	-	-	TGTGCCAGCTCACCACGTTTCACAGATACGCAGTATTTT	CASSPRFTDTQYF
TRBV30	TRBJ2-2	-	-	TGTGCCTGGAGTACCCGAAGGGTTCTCCTCGGGGAGCTGTTTTTT	CAWSTRRVLLGELFF
TRBV19	TRBJ1-1	-	once	TGTGCCAGTAGTCTGACACGCGAAGCTTTCTTT	CASSLTREAFF
TRBV19	TRBJ2-1	TRBD2	-	TGTGCCAGTAGTATAGGGCGAGGACTAGCGGGAGGGCGGACCTACAATGAGCAGTTCTTC	CASSIGRGLAGGRTYNEQFF
TRBV21-1	TRBJ2-1	-	-	TGTGCCAGCAGCGAGTGGTCCGGGACTAGCGGTAGCTACAATGAGCAGTTCTTC	CASSEWSGTSGSYNEQFF
TRBV30	TRBJ1-2	-	-	TGTGCCTGGAGTCCAACGGCCCCAGGGGGCTACACCTTC	CAWSPTAPGGYTF
TRBV18	TRBJ1-3	-	-	TGTGCCAGCTCACCAGTCCCCACGGCTGGAAACACCATATATTTT	CASSPVPTAGNTIYF
TRBV2	TRBJ2-3	-	-	TGTGCCAGCAGTGAGCAGGGTGCAGATACGCAGTATTTT	CASSEQGADTQYF
TRBV19	TRBJ1-2	-	-	TGTGCCAGTAAAAGGGACACGGCGGGCTACACCTTC	CASKRDTAGYTF
TRBV6-1	TRBJ2-7	TRBD1	-	TGTGCCAGCAGGCGGCCCGGGACAGGGCTCCACGAGCAGTACTTC	CASRRPGTGLHEQYF
TRBV9	TRBJ2-7	TRBD1	-	TGTGCCAGCACCCCCTCTGGTAAGGGGGCAAACTACGAGCAGTACTTC	CASTPSGKGANYEQYF
TRBV6-5	TRBJ2-7	TRBD2	-	TGTGCCAGCAGTTACACTGGGACTAGCGGCACGTACTTC	CASSYTGTSGTYF
TRBV25-1	TRBJ2-7	-	once	TGTGCCAGCAGTGAGGGGTTGGGCAGGTTGTACGAGCAGTACTTC	CASSEGLGRLYEQYF
TRBV11-2	TRBJ2-7	TRBD2	-	TGTGCCAGCAGCTTCGCGGGAGCCCACTACGAGCAGTACTTC	CASSFAGAHYEQYF
TRBV7-2	TRBJ2-7	-	-	TGTGCCAGCAGCTTAGTTTCTAGCTATTCCTACGAGCAGTACTTC	CASSLVSSYSYEQYF
TRBV29-1	TRBJ2-1	-	-	TGCAGCGCTGATGAGGCAGGGGGGTATGAGCAGTTCTTC	CSADEAGGYEQFF
TRBV9	TRBJ2-6	-	-	TGTGCCAGCAGCGTAGAGGTCTCTGGGGCCAACGTCCTGACTTTC	CASSVEVSGANVLTF
TRBV6-6	TRBJ2-1	-	-	TGTGCCAGCAGTGCGGGGGCCACCTACAATGAGCAGTTCTTC	CASSAGATYNEQFF
TRBV6-5	TRBJ2-1	-	-	TGTGCCAGCAGTTCCTGGGACAAAAAGTATGAGCAGTTCTTC	CASSSWDKKYEQFF
TRBV29-1	TRBJ2-5	-	few	TGCAGCGTTAGGACAGAGGCATGGGAGACCCAGTACTTC	CSVRTEAWETQYF
TRBV20-1	TRBJ2-1	-	-	TGCAGTGCCCTTGACTGGGGCCGCAATGAGCAGTTCTTC	CSALDWGRNEQFF
TRBV20-1	TRBJ2-7	TRBD2	-	TGCAGTGCTGTCCCTCGGGGACTAGCGATCTACGAGCAGTACTTC	CSAVPRGLAIYEQYF
TRBV7-2	TRBJ2-7	-	-	TGTGCCAGCAGCCCACAGATTTACCGCTACGAGCAGTACTTC	CASSPQIYRYEQYF
TRBV25-1	TRBJ2-5	TRBD1	-	TGTGCCAGCAGCGAGCTACCGGGACAGGGGGAGACCCAGTACTTC	CASSELPGQGETQYF
TRBV27	TRBJ1-2	-	-	TGTGCCAGCAGTCTCCCCGGGGGCTATGGCTACACCTTC	CASSLPGGYGYTF
TRBV5-1	TRBJ2-7	TRBD2	-	TGCGCCAGCAGCTTGGAGGGACTAGCGGGACACGAGCAGTACTTC	CASSLEGLAGHEQYF
TRBV29-1	TRBJ1-2	-	-	TGCAGCGTTGAGGGGAGCTATGGCTACACCTTC	CSVEGSYGYTF
TRBV3-1	TRBJ2-5	TRBD2	-	TGTGCCAGCAGCCATGGAGCGGGAAGGCGGGAGACCCAGTACTTC	CASSHGAGRRETQYF
TRBV12-3/TRBV12-4	TRBJ2-1	TRBD1	-	TGTGCCAGCAGTTTAGAATTGGGGCCAGGGGGAAATGAGCAGTTCTTC	CASSLELGPGGNEQFF
TRBV10-3	TRBJ1-1	TRBD1	-	TGTGCCACCTCTGACACCGGGACAGCCCATACTTACACTGAAGCTTTCTTT	CATSDTGTAHTYTEAFF
TRBV7-8	TRBJ2-7	TRBD1	-	TGTGCCAGCAGCCCCGGACAGGGTGCGAGAGACGAGCAGTACTTC	CASSPGQGARDEQYF
TRBV10-3	TRBJ1-2	-	-	TGTGCCATCAATCAGGGAGAGGGTAACTATGGCTACACCTTC	CAINQGEGNYGYTF
TRBV13	TRBJ2-1	-	once	TGTGCCAGCAGCTTAGAAACTGGAAGAGGGGAGCAGTTCTTC	CASSLETGRGEQFF